This T cell receptor beta chain originates from a study of blood T cell repertoires in COVID-19. Method: immunoSEQ multiplex PCR; TCRdb's copy keeps in-frame clones and lacks some. The sample shows more than 150,000 clones, 80% to 90% of them seen only once. The CDR3 extends over 14 amino acids. This clonotype originated in a man aged 35-49 years who had recovered from COVID-19. Sequencing used PBMCs or T cells enriched from blood (not recorded which). This chain joins TRBV21-1 and TRBJ1-1; TRBD1, the table's D call, was not compared with the DNA. TRBV21-1 is termed a pseudogene. The chain's CDR3 is CASSREQGTTEAFF. DNA of the CDR3: TGTGCCAGCAGCAGAGAGCAGGGGACCACTGAAGCTTTCTTT.